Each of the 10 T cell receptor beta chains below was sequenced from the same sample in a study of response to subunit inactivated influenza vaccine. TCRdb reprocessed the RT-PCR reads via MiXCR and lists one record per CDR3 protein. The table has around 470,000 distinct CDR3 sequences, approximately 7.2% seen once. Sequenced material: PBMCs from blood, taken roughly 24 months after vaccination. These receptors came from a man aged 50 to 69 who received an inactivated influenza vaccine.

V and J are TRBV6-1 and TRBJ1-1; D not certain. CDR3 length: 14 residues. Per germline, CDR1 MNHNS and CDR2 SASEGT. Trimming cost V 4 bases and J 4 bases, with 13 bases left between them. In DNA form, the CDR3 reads TGTGCCAGCAGTGCCTTCGGGAGCGTCACTGAAGCTTTCTTT. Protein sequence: CASSAFGSVTEAFF.

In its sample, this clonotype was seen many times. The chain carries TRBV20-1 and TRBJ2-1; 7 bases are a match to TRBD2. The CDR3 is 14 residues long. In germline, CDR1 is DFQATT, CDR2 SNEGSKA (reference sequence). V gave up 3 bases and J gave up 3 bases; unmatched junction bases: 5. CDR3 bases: TGCAGTGCTAGTGGGTCGGGGGGCTACAATGAGCAGTTCTTC. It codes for CSASGSGGYNEQFF.

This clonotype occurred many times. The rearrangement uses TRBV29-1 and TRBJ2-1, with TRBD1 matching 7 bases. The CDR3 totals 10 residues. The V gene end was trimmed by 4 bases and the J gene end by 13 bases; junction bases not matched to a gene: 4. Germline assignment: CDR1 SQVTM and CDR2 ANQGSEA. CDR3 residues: CSVVTGEQFF. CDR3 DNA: TGCAGCGTTGTAACAGGGGAACAGTTCTTC.

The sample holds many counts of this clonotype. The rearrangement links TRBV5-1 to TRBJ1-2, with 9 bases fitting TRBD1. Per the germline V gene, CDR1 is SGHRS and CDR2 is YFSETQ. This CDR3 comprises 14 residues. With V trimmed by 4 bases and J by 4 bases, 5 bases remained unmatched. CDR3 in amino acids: CASSETGGSYGYTF. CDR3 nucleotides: TGCGCCAGCAGCGAAACAGGGGGCTCCTATGGCTACACCTTC.

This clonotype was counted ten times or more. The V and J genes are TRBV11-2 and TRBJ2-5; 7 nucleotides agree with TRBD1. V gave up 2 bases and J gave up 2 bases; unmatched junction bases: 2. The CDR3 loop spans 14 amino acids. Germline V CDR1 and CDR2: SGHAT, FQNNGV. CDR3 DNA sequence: TGTGCCAGCAGCTTATTCAGGGGGCAAGAGACCCAGTACTTC. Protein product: CASSLFRGQETQYF.

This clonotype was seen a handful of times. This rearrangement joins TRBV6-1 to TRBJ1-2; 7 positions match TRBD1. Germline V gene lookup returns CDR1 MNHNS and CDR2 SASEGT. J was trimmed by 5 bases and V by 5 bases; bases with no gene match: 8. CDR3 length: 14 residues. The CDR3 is CASSRADRAYGYTF. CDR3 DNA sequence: TGTGCCAGCAGTCGGGCCGACAGGGCTTATGGCTACACCTTC.

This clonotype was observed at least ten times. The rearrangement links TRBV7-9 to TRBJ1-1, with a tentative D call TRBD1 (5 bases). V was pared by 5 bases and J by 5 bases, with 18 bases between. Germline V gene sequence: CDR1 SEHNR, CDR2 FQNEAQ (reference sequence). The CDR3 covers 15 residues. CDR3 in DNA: TGTGCCAGCAGCAGGGACCAGGTTCGGGGTACTGAAGCTTTCTTT. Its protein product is CASSRDQVRGTEAFF.

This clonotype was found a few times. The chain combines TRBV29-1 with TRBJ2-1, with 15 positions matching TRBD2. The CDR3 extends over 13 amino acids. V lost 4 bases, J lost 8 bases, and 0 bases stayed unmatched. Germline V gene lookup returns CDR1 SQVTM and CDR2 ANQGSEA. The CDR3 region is CSVGTSGRDEQFF. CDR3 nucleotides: TGCAGCGTTGGGACTAGCGGGAGGGATGAGCAGTTCTTC.

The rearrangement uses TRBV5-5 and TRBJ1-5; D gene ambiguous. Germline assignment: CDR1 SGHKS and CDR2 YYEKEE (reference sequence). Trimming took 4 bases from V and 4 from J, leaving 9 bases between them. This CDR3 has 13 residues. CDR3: CASSLEYNQPQHF. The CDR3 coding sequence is TGTGCCAGCAGCCTGGAGTATAATCAGCCCCAGCATTTT.

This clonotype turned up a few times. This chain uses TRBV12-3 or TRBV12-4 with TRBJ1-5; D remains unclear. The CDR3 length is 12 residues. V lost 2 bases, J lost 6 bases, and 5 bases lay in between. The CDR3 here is CASSLQSQPQHF. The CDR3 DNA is TGTGCCAGCAGTTTACAGAGTCAGCCCCAGCATTTT.